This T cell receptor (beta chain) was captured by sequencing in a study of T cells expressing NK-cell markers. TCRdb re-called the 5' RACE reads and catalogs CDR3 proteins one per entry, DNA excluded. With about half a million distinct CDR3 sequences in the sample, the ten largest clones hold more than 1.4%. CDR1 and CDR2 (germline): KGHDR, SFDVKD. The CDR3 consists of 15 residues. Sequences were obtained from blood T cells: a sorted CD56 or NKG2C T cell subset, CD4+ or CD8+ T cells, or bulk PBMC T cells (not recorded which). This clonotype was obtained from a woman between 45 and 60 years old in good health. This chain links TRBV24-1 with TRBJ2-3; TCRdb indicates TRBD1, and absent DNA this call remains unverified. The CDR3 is CATSDPGQRTDTQYF.